The present T cell receptor (beta chain) was sequenced within a study of shared clonotypes between healthy human individuals. Assay execution took place at the deep level. Measured with immunoSEQ multiplex PCR; TCRdb has only the in-frame clones, and not every one. Among 2,500,000 or so clones, under 95% were seen once, and the ten largest hold 0.3% to 0.4%. Into CD45RA+ naive and CD45RA-negative memory subsets, the CD4+ cells were split. The sample consisted of naive CD4+ T cells from PBMCs. Subset denoted: CD45RA+ positively selected. This clonotype originated in a man between 18 and 29 years old in good health. Some clones in this sample may be carry-over from other donors' samples.

CDR3 region: CASSLNPLATNEKLFF. DNA of the CDR3: TGCGCCAGCAGCCTCAACCCTCTTGCAACTAATGAAAAACTGTTTTTT. This sequence joins TRBV5-1 and TRBJ1-4; no clear D gene. Trimming took 4 bases from V and 0 from J, leaving 13 bases between them. This CDR3 spans 16 amino acids. Germline values: CDR1 SGHRS, CDR2 YFSETQ.